Each of the 15 T cell receptor beta chains below was sequenced from the same sample in a study of cytotoxic CD8 clonotypes in ibrutinib-treated CLL. Measured with immunoSEQ multiplex PCR; TCRdb has only the in-frame clones, and not every one. The sample comprises roughly 180,000 clones, roughly four fifths of which are singletons, and roughly 4.5% rests with the top ten. This material consisted of PBMCs, taken after 24 months of ibrutinib treatment. Every receptor here comes from a human donor with chronic lymphocytic leukemia.

This chain connects TRBV20-1 to TRBJ2-5; perhaps TRBD2 as D (7 bases). CDR3 length: 11 amino acids. The germline gives CDR1 DFQATT, CDR2 SNEGSKA (reference sequence). V gave up 3 bases and J gave up 7 bases, with 9 bases separating them. For the CDR3, the DNA is TGCAGTGCTAGGGGGGGGGCGACCCAGTACTTC. It specifies CSARGGATQYF.

The chain joins TRBV19 to TRBJ1-1; D uncertain. The CDR3 is 13 residues long. In germline, CDR1 is LNHDA, CDR2 SQIVND (reference sequence). The V end was cut by 8 bases, the J end by 4 bases, with 14 bases between. The CDR3 coding sequence is TGTGCCAGTCACGCGGGGTTCGGCACTGAAGCTTTCTTT. It specifies CASHAGFGTEAFF.

The chain employs TRBV2 and TRBJ1-4, with TRBD1 matching over 11 bases. Trimming cost V 7 bases and J 8 bases; bases outside gene matches: 9. CDR3 length equals 15 residues. Per the germline V gene, CDR1 is SNHLY and CDR2 is FYNNEI. CDR3 sequence reads: CASIFRRTGGEKLFF. The DNA of the CDR3 is TGTGCCAGCATTTTCAGACGGACAGGGGGCGAAAAACTGTTTTTT.

V usage is TRBV7-3 and J usage is TRBJ1-6; tentatively, D is TRBD1 (6 bases). Trimming took 5 bases from V and 7 from J, leaving 21 bases between them. The germline V gene has CDR1 SGHTA and CDR2 FQGTGA. The CDR3 length is 17 residues. The CDR3 DNA reads TGTGCCAGCAGCCCCCAAGGGGGAAGATATGTGAATTCACCCCTCCACTTT. Its translation is CASSPQGGRYVNSPLHF.

V gene TRBV5-1 combines with J gene TRBJ2-1; 11 bases are a match to TRBD2. Germline trimming cut 3 bases from V and 4 bases from J; bases unmatched to any gene: 3. From germline, CDR1 is SGHRS and CDR2 YFSETQ. The CDR3 extends over 15 amino acids. The CDR3 spells CASSSGTSGYNEQFF. Here the CDR3 DNA reads TGCGCCAGCAGCTCCGGGACTAGCGGATACAATGAGCAGTTCTTC.

J is TRBJ2-3 and V is TRBV13, with 9 bases that match TRBD2. The length of the CDR3 is 17 residues. Germline trimming cut 0 bases from V and 10 bases from J; bases unmatched to any gene: 14. Looked up from germline, CDR1 is PRHDT and CDR2 is FYEKMQ (reference sequence). The CDR3 region is CASSLGRGAGGSEAQYF. The CDR3 nucleotides are TGTGCCAGCAGCTTAGGCCGGGGAGCGGGGGGATCGGAGGCGCAGTATTTT.

CDR3 amino acids: CASSRGAGLGTDTQYF. In DNA form, the CDR3 reads TGTGCCAGCAGCCGGGGAGCGGGACTTGGCACAGATACGCAGTATTTT. The chain recombines TRBV7-3 with TRBJ2-3; 7 nucleotides match TRBD2. The V and J ends lost 5 bases and 1 base, in that order; junction bases with no gene match: 9. This CDR3 has 16 residues. Germline V CDR1 and CDR2: SGHTA, FQGTGA.

The rearrangement joins TRBV30 to TRBJ1-4, with no clear D. The CDR3 has 12 amino acids. Per germline, CDR1 GTSNPN and CDR2 SVGIG (reference sequence). The ends were cut back, 0 bases at V and 3 bases at J, with 2 bases in the middle. CDR3 DNA: TGTGCCTGGAGTGTCCCTAATGAAAAACTGTTTTTT. It yields the protein CAWSVPNEKLFF.

The chain recombines TRBV7-9 with TRBJ1-4; 7 bases are a match to TRBD1. This CDR3 is 19 amino acids long. Germline V gives CDR1 SEHNR, CDR2 FQNEAQ (reference sequence). Germline trimming cut 5 bases from V and 3 bases from J; bases unmatched to any gene: 18. The DNA for the CDR3 is TGTGCCAGCAGCCCCCGGGACAGACTACCTTTTAGGGCTAATGAAAAACTGTTTTTT. It specifies CASSPRDRLPFRANEKLFF.

The chain uses TRBV6-5 and TRBJ1-1; D may be TRBD1 (5 bases). The germline V gene encodes CDR1 MNHEY and CDR2 SVGAGI. CDR3 length: 12 amino acids. The V and J ends lost 2 bases and 8 bases respectively, with 9 bases between them. CDR3 coding DNA: TGTGCCAGCAGTTACGCAGGGCTAGAAGCTTTCTTT. Translating gives CASSYAGLEAFF.

J is TRBJ1-2 and V is TRBV12-2. TRBV12-2 is annotated as a pseudogene. The CDR3 consists of 17 residues. CDR3 in amino acids: CASRYPPPHFGAYGYTF. CDR3 DNA: TGTGCAAGTCGCTACCCGCCCCCACATTTTGGCGCCTATGGCTACACCTTC.

V usage is TRBV6-6 and J usage is TRBJ2-7; D unclear. The CDR3 totals 12 residues. The germline V gene has CDR1 MNHNY and CDR2 SVGAGI (reference sequence). The V gene lost 5 bases and the J gene lost 6 bases, with 11 bases spanning the gap. The CDR3 nucleotides are TGTGCCAGCAGTCTCCTCTTGGGCGAGCAGTACTTC. Residues: CASSLLLGEQYF.

This rearrangement joins TRBV6-5 to TRBJ2-1, with 7 bases matching TRBD2. V shed 8 bases and J 8 bases; nucleotides not matched to a gene: 15. The CDR3 extends over 15 amino acids. Germline V gene data show CDR1 as MNHEY and CDR2 as SVGAGI. CDR3 nucleotides: TGTGCCAGCCGTAAGGGCGGGAGAATATTCGATGAGCAGTTCTTC. It yields the protein CASRKGGRIFDEQFF.

The CDR3 nucleotides read TGTGCCAGCAGCCCCCGGGACAGGGGTCCGGCTAACTATGGCTACACCTTC. Protein: CASSPRDRGPANYGYTF. This chain links TRBV11-1 with TRBJ1-2, with 10 nucleotides matching TRBD1. The CDR3 is 17 amino acids. The ends lost 5 bases at V and 0 bases at J; junction bases unmatched: 9. Germline CDR1 SGHAT, CDR2 FQDESV (reference sequence).

V usage is TRBV27 and J usage is TRBJ2-5; TRBD2 matches 8 bases. There are 17 residues in the CDR3. Germline CDR1 reads MNHEY; CDR2 reads SMNVEV (reference sequence). V trimming: 1 base; J trimming: 4 bases; junction bases outside the gene matches: 11. Written as DNA, the CDR3 is TGTGCCAGCAGTTTATTCGGGAGGGGCCCCAAGAGAGAGACCCAGTACTTC. It codes for CASSLFGRGPKRETQYF.